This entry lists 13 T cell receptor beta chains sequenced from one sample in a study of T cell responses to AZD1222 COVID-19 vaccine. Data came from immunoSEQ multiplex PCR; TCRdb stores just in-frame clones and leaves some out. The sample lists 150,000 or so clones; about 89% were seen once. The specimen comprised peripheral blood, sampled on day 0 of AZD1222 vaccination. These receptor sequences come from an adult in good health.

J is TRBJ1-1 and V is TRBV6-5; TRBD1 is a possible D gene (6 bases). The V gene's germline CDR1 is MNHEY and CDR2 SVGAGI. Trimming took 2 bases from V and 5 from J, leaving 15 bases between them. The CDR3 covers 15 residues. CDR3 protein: CASSYQGPYRTEAFF. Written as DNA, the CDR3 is TGTGCCAGCAGTTACCAGGGGCCCTACCGGACTGAAGCTTTCTTT.

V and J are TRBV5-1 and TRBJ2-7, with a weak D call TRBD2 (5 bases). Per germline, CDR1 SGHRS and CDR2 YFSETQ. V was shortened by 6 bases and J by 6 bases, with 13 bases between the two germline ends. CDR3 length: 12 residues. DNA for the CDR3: TGCGCCAGCACCCTTCGCGGAGGCGAGCAGTACTTC. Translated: CASTLRGGEQYF.

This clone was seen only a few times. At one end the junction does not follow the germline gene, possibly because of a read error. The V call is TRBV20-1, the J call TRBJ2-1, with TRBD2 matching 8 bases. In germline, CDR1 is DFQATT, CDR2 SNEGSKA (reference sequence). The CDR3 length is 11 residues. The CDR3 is CSVAFSGGEIF. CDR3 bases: TGCAGTGTTGCCTTCAGCGGGGGTGAGATCTTC.

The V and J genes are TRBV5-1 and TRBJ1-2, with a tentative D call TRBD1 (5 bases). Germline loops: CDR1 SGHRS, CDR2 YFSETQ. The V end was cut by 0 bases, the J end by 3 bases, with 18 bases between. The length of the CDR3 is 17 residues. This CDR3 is CASSLAGGTLNYYGYTF. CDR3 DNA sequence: TGCGCCAGCAGCTTGGCCGGGGGGACTTTAAACTACTATGGCTACACCTTC.

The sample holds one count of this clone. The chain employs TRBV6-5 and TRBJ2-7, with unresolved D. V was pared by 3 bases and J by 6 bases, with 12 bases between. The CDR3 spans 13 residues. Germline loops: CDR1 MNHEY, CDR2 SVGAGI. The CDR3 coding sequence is TGTGCCAGCAGTTATGTGGGTGAAGGCGAGCAGTACTTC. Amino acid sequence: CASSYVGEGEQYF.

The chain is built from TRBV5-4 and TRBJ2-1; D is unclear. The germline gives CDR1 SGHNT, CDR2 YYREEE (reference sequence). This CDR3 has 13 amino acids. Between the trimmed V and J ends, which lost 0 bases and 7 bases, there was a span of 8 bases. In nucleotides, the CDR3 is TGTGCCAGCAGCTTGGATCAGCTGAATGAGCAGTTCTTC. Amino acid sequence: CASSLDQLNEQFF.

CDR3 DNA: TGTGCCAGCAGTTTGCTGTGGGGCGAGACCCAGTACTTC. Translating it yields CASSLLWGETQYF. This chain joins TRBV12-3 or TRBV12-4 and TRBJ2-5; maybe TRBD1 (5 bases). The CDR3 runs 13 residues. Trimming removed 3 bases from V and 5 bases from J, with 10 bases in between.

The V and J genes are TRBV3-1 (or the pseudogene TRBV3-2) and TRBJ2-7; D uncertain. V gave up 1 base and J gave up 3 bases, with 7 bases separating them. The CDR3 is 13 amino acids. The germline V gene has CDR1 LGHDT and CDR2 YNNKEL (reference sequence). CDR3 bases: TGTGCCAGCAGCCAAGTAGTGGGCTACGAGCAGTACTTC. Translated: CASSQVVGYEQYF.

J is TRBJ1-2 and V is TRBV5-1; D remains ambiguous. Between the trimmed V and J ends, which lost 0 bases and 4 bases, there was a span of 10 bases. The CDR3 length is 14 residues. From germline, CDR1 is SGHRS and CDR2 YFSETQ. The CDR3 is CASSLGAELYGYTF. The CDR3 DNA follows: TGCGCCAGCAGCTTGGGCGCAGAGCTCTATGGCTACACCTTC.

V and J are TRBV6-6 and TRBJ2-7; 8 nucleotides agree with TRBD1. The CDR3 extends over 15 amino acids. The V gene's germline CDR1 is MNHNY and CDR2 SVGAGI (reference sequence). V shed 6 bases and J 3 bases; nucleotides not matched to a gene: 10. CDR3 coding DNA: TGTGCCAGCAGCCAAGCCGGGACAGGTCGCTACGAGCAGTACTTC. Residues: CASSQAGTGRYEQYF.

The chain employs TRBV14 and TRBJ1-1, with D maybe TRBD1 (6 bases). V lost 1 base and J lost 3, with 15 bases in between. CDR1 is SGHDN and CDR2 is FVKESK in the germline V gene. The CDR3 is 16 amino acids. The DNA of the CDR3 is TGTGCCAGCAGCCAAGCGTGGGGGGCTGCAGACACTGAAGCTTTCTTT. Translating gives CASSQAWGAADTEAFF.

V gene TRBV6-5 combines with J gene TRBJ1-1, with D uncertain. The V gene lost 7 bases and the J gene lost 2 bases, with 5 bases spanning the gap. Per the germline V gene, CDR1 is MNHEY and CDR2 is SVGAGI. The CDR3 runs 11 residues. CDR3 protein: CASTKNTEAFF. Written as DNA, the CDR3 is TGTGCCAGCACCAAAAACACTGAAGCTTTCTTT.

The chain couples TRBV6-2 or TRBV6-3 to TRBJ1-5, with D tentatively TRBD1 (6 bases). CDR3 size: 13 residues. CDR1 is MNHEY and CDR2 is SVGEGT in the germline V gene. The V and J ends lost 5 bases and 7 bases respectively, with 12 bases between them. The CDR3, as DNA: TGTGCCAGCAGTCCCAGGGGAGGGCAGCCCCAGCATTTT. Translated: CASSPRGGQPQHF.